These 26 T cell receptor beta chains share one sample of origin, sequenced in a study of graft-versus-host responses after intestinal transplantation. Time point meaning: postoperative day 105 after intestinal transplantation (dayNNNN = postoperative day). Intraepithelial and lamina propria lymphocytes were released after the graft tissue was processed. Sequencing used immunoSEQ multiplex PCR; TCRdb keeps in-frame clones, though not all of them. The repertoire holds some 3,300 clones, with 60% to 85% as singletons. Specimen: ileum tissue, collected 105 days after intestinal transplantation. Receptors were obtained from a human patient who received an intestinal transplant, so some T cells may come from the graft donor.

This clone was detected once. The V call is TRBV19, the J call TRBJ1-2, with 7 positions matching TRBD1. The germline V gene has CDR1 LNHDA and CDR2 SQIVND (reference sequence). The V gene end was trimmed by 1 base and the J gene end by 0 bases; junction bases not matched to a gene: 8. This CDR3 contains 17 residues. This CDR3 is CASSIVPHRGANYGYTF. For the CDR3, the DNA is TGTGCCAGTAGTATAGTTCCCCACAGGGGTGCTAACTATGGCTACACCTTC. Looking up the rest from reference TRBV19 and TRBJ1-2 gives the full variable domain: DGGITQSPKYLFRKEGQNVTLSCEQNLNHDAMYWYRQDPGQGLRLIYYSQIVNDFQKGDIAEGYSVSREKKESFPLTVTSAQKNPTAFYLCASSIVPHRGANYGYTFGSGTRLTVV.

This clone has a single count. This chain links TRBV5-1 with TRBJ2-1; tentatively, D is TRBD2 (6 bases). Germline V lookup: CDR1 SGHRS, CDR2 YFSETQ. This CDR3 comprises 14 residues. Trimming left V 1 base short and J 7 bases short, with 12 bases between. CDR3 bases: TGCGCCAGCAGCTTGTCGGGAGTCCCTAATGAGCAGTTCTTC. It yields the protein CASSLSGVPNEQFF.

The chain couples TRBV19 to TRBJ1-5, with TRBD1 identical over 10 bases. Germline V gives CDR1 LNHDA, CDR2 SQIVND (reference sequence). V trimming: 5 bases; J trimming: 2 bases; junction bases outside the gene matches: 0. This CDR3 has 14 residues. CDR3 sequence: CASSGTGGNQPQHF. The CDR3 nucleotides are TGTGCCAGTAGTGGGACAGGGGGCAATCAGCCCCAGCATTTT.

This chain uses TRBV2 with TRBJ2-7, with D tentatively TRBD1 or TRBD2 (5 bases each). This CDR3 region has 15 residues. Germline-derived CDR1 and CDR2 are SNHLY and FYNNEI. Trimming took off 4 bases at V and 3 bases at J, with 16 bases between the two ends. This CDR3 reads CASSGGDHGLYEQYF. The CDR3 bases are TGTGCCAGCAGTGGAGGGGACCATGGTCTCTACGAGCAGTACTTC.

The CDR3 sequence: CASSSGVDTQYF. CDR3 DNA: TGTGCCAGCTCATCCGGCGTAGATACGCAGTATTTT. The chain is built from TRBV18 and TRBJ2-3, with no clear D. Germline-derived CDR1 and CDR2 are KGHSH and LQKENI. The ends were cut back, 5 bases at V and 5 bases at J, with 8 bases in the middle. The CDR3 has 12 residues.

The V gene is TRBV27, the J gene TRBJ2-1; D gene ambiguous. This CDR3 is built from 14 residues. Deletions cut 3 bases from V and 0 bases from J, with 6 bases between. Per the germline V gene, CDR1 is MNHEY and CDR2 is SMNVEV (reference sequence). CDR3 bases: TGTGCCAGCAGTTTGTTGAGCTCCTACAATGAGCAGTTCTTC. The encoded protein is CASSLLSSYNEQFF.

This chain links TRBV19 with TRBJ2-2; TRBD1 is a possible D gene (6 bases). The CDR3 has 13 amino acids. Looked up from germline, CDR1 is LNHDA and CDR2 is SQIVND (reference sequence). V lost 4 bases to trimming and J lost 7 bases, with 10 bases between them. For the CDR3, the DNA is TGTGCCAGTAGTAGGGACAATTACGGGGAGCTGTTTTTT. Translated, it gives CASSRDNYGELFF.

The chain uses TRBV5-4 and TRBJ1-2, with 11 nucleotides matching TRBD1. J gave up 10 bases and V 6 bases, and 11 bases lay outside the gene matches. Germline CDR1 and CDR2: SGHNT and YYREEE (reference sequence). The length of the CDR3 is 14 residues. CDR3 residues: CASNAGQGDGDYTF. The CDR3 DNA follows: TGTGCCAGCAACGCGGGACAGGGGGACGGCGACTACACCTTC.

The rearrangement joins TRBV11-2 to TRBJ2-7; D unclear. The CDR3 sequence is 14 residues long. Germline assignment: CDR1 SGHAT and CDR2 FQNNGV. V was pared by 0 bases and J by 3 bases, with 9 bases between. This CDR3 reads CASSLDGSGYEQYF. The CDR3 region has the DNA TGTGCCAGCAGCTTAGACGGATCTGGCTACGAGCAGTACTTC.

This chain uses TRBV6-4 with TRBJ2-3, with 8 bases fitting TRBD2. The CDR3 extends over 13 amino acids. V was pared by 10 bases and J by 3 bases, with 6 bases of the junction left unmatched. Germline V gives CDR1 MRHNA, CDR2 SNTAGT. The CDR3 DNA is TGTGCCACCTCAGCGGGAGAAACAGATACGCAGTATTTT. This translates into CATSAGETDTQYF.

The chain links TRBV6-1 to TRBJ2-7; possibly TRBD1 or TRBD2 for D (6 bases each). The V end was cut by 6 bases, the J end by 5 bases, with 17 bases between. Germline V gene sequence: CDR1 MNHNS, CDR2 SASEGT. The CDR3 spans 14 residues. CDR3 amino acids: CASSGGGGHDEQYF. In DNA form, the CDR3 reads TGTGCCAGCAGCGGGGGCGGAGGTCACGACGAGCAGTACTTC.

This clone has a single count. For the CDR3, the DNA is TGTGCCAGTAGTATCATTAGATTAGCCAAAAACATTCAGTACTTC. Its protein is CASSIIRLAKNIQYF. The chain has TRBV19 and TRBJ2-4; D is unresolved. The CDR3 runs 15 residues. The V end lost 3 bases, the J end lost 0 bases, and 9 bases lay between the germline ends. Looked up from germline, CDR1 is LNHDA and CDR2 is SQIVND (reference sequence). Full variable domain (missing parts from reference TRBV19 and TRBJ2-4): DGGITQSPKYLFRKEGQNVTLSCEQNLNHDAMYWYRQDPGQGLRLIYYSQIVNDFQKGDIAEGYSVSREKKESFPLTVTSAQKNPTAFYLCASSIIRLAKNIQYFGAGTRLSVL.

V usage is TRBV23-1 and J usage is TRBJ2-1; 10 bases align to TRBD1. TRBV23-1 is treated as an ORF (open reading frame) with a function not yet certain. This CDR3 is 15 amino acids long. V dropped 4 bases and J dropped 3; count of bases not matched to a gene: 3. The CDR3, as DNA: TGCGCCAGCAGTCCCGGGACAGGGGACTACAATGAGCAGTTCTTC. It encodes CASSPGTGDYNEQFF.

This rearrangement joins TRBV2 to TRBJ2-1; D call uncertain. Germline values: CDR1 SNHLY, CDR2 FYNNEI. Deletions cut 6 bases from V and 5 bases from J, with 11 bases between. The CDR3 extends over 13 amino acids. The CDR3 spells CASRWPGNNEQFF. CDR3 nucleotide sequence: TGTGCCAGCAGGTGGCCAGGCAACAATGAGCAGTTCTTC.

This chain connects TRBV2 to TRBJ1-1, with D tentatively TRBD1 (5 bases). The V gene lost 8 bases and the J gene lost 0 bases, with 19 bases spanning the gap. The germline gives CDR1 SNHLY, CDR2 FYNNEI. The CDR3 covers 16 residues. The chain's CDR3 is CASAPGWGRMNTEAFF. CDR3 coding DNA: TGTGCCAGCGCCCCAGGCTGGGGGAGGATGAACACTGAAGCTTTCTTT. The full variable domain, in which reference TRBV2 and TRBJ1-1 provide the parts outside the CDR3, is EPEVTQTPSHQVTQMGQEVILRCVPISNHLYFYWYRQILGQKVEFLVSFYNNEISEKSEIFDDQFSVERPDGSNFTLKIRSTKLEDSAMYFCASAPGWGRMNTEAFFGQGTRLTVV.

J is TRBJ2-2 and V is TRBV9; 7 bases line up with TRBD1. Trimming at V came to 5 bases and at J to 7 bases, leaving 2 bases not matched to a gene. The CDR3 totals 12 residues. The germline CDR1 and CDR2 sequences are SGDLS and YYNGEE. The CDR3 sequence is CASRGGGGELFF. Written as DNA, the CDR3 is TGTGCCAGCAGAGGGGGCGGCGGGGAGCTGTTTTTT.

V is TRBV6-4 and J is TRBJ2-3, with D perhaps TRBD1 (5 bases). The CDR3 spans 15 residues. CDR1 and CDR2 (germline): MRHNA, SNTAGT. V was shortened by 0 bases and J by 5 bases, with 12 bases between the two germline ends. CDR3 residues: CASSDSAGRGDTQYF. The CDR3, as DNA: TGTGCCAGCAGTGACTCCGCAGGGCGTGGAGATACGCAGTATTTT.

The chain employs TRBV25-1 and TRBJ2-1, with D hard to call. CDR1 MGHDK and CDR2 SYGVNS come from the germline V gene. This CDR3 region has 10 residues. Trimming pared 4 bases from V and 10 bases from J, leaving 5 bases between. The CDR3 sequence is CASSAGEQFF. DNA of the CDR3: TGTGCCAGCAGTGCTGGAGAGCAGTTCTTC.

V usage is TRBV11-1 and J usage is TRBJ1-1, with 8 bases fitting TRBD1. This CDR3 has 14 amino acids. The ends lost 3 bases at V and 4 bases at J; junction bases unmatched: 4. In germline, CDR1 is SGHAT, CDR2 FQDESV (reference sequence). The CDR3 coding sequence is TGTGCCAGCAGCTTGGGCAGGGGGCCCACTGAAGCTTTCTTT. Translation: CASSLGRGPTEAFF.

This rearrangement joins TRBV6-5 to TRBJ2-7; D not certain. Germline CDR1 reads MNHEY; CDR2 reads SVGAGI. Trimming shortened V by 0 bases and J by 4 bases, and 13 bases separated the two germline ends. The CDR3 is 15 amino acids. This CDR3 is CASSYSSLSRYEQYF. The DNA for the CDR3 is TGTGCCAGCAGTTACTCGAGTTTATCGCGGTACGAGCAGTACTTC.

Notes on this clone: One end of the junction varies from germline; a read error may be responsible. The genes are TRBV7-7 and TRBJ2-7; D is unresolved. Germline CDR1 is SSHAT and CDR2 is FNYEAQ (reference sequence). The CDR3 has 10 residues. CDR3 sequence reads: CASSFCEQHF. The CDR3 DNA sequence: TGTGCCAGCAGCTTCTGTGAGCAGCACTTC.

The rearrangement joins TRBV28 to TRBJ2-7; no reliable D call. V lost 6 bases to trimming and J lost 7 bases, with 7 bases between them. Germline-derived CDR1 and CDR2 are MDHEN and SYDVKM. This CDR3 has 10 amino acids. CDR3 nucleotides: TGTGCCAGCAGGGGCCGGGAGCAGTACTTC. Translation gives CASRGREQYF.

V usage is TRBV7-9 and J usage is TRBJ2-2, with D possibly being TRBD1 (6 bases). Germline CDR1 reads SEHNR; CDR2 reads FQNEAQ (reference sequence). The CDR3 is 17 residues long. V was cut by 5 bases and J by 6 bases, with 22 bases left in between. For the CDR3, the DNA is TGTGCCAGCAGCCAGGGCCGGGGCAGGGGTACCGCCGGGGAGCTGTTTTTT. Protein: CASSQGRGRGTAGELFF.

The gene calls are TRBV7-6 and TRBJ2-7; D may be TRBD1 (5 bases). The CDR3 is 14 amino acids. Germline assignment: CDR1 SGHVS and CDR2 FNYEAQ. The V end was cut by 0 bases, the J end by 3 bases, with 9 bases between. CDR3 in amino acids: CASSLAPGNYEQYF. The CDR3 bases are TGTGCCAGCAGCTTAGCTCCAGGGAACTACGAGCAGTACTTC.

The rearrangement joins TRBV4-1 to TRBJ2-7; TRBD1 matches 7 bases. In germline, CDR1 is MGHRA, CDR2 YSYEKL. There are 14 residues in the CDR3. V was clipped by 4 bases and J by 7 bases; unmatched bases: 10. This CDR3 reads CASSRRQGLREQYF. For the CDR3, the DNA is TGCGCCAGCAGCCGAAGACAGGGTTTACGGGAGCAGTACTTC.

The genes are TRBV27 and TRBJ2-1; D not certain. The CDR3 runs to 15 residues. Germline assignment: CDR1 MNHEY and CDR2 SMNVEV (reference sequence). Trimming pared 0 bases from V and 3 bases from J, leaving 9 bases between. The CDR3 DNA sequence: TGTGCCAGCAGTTTATCCAACCCGGGCTACAATGAGCAGTTCTTC. This encodes CASSLSNPGYNEQFF.